This entry concerns a single T cell receptor (beta chain). In germline, CDR1 is SGHRS, CDR2 YFSETQ. Losses at the gene ends were 3 bases for V and 2 bases for J; bases not matched to a gene: 1. This CDR3 is built from 13 residues. This entry is derived from a study of cytomegalovirus exposure and HLA in healthy donors. Both 60 Vbeta primers and 13 Jbeta primers went into the PCR. Per the original data handling: An analysis performed later counted 72 million or so unique TCR beta chains (approximately 12 million of them shared). Sequencing was performed with immunoSEQ multiplex PCR; in TCRdb, only in-frame clones are kept and a portion is missing. The D gene and trimming were derived from the DNA, and the V and J assignments and clone size from that table. The sample consists of approximately 150,000 clones, about 80% of them appearing once.

This sequence was found in a man younger than 40 in good health and CMV-seropositive. Sequencing was carried out using PBMCs. This chain joins TRBV5-1 and TRBJ2-7; 8 positions match TRBD1. CDR3 bases: TGCGCCAGCAGCTGGACAGGGACCTACGAGCAGTACTTC. Translation: CASSWTGTYEQYF.